This entry concerns a single T cell receptor (beta chain). No antigen is known for it. The data are from a study of blood T cells in healthy people across ages. Through a sample-barcoded 5' primer and a J-beta primer mix, a second PCR was run for roughly 7 to 11 cycles. A single record per CDR3 protein comes from TCRdb applying MiXCR to the 5' RACE reads. Among about 1.8 million distinct CDR3 sequences listed, around half were seen once. Study-level results: Per million T cells, TCR beta diversity dropped roughly linearly as age increased. Nothing was known about donor CMV status, and this possibly confounded expanded clonotype changes.

The CDR3 loop spans 17 amino acids. V was pared by 7 bases and J by 0 bases, with 16 bases between. This clonotype originated in a woman aged 40 to 50 in good health. The chain links TRBV12-3 or TRBV12-4 to TRBJ2-6; D unresolved. The sequencing input was blood. The CDR3 spells CASNARKTDSGANVLTF. CDR3 nucleotide sequence: TGTGCCAGCAACGCGAGGAAGACCGACTCTGGGGCCAACGTCCTGACTTTC.